This is a list of T cell receptor beta chains from one sample in a study of blood T cell repertoires in COVID-19. The assay was immunoSEQ multiplex PCR, and TCRdb's table has in-frame clones only and misses some. The sample lists 14,000 or so clones, roughly 85% occurring once. The source material was peripheral blood. The receptors come from a woman between 55 and 75 years old with acute or convalescent COVID-19. Both conserved end residues are trimmed from each CDR3. Size tells how often a clone was seen (once, few, many) or the class of an expanded clone, and some rows leave it out.

cdr3_aa	v_call	j_call	clone_size
ASSEGRVDYGYT	TRBV6-1	TRBJ1-2	-
ASSRAGPGQPQH	TRBV19	TRBJ1-5	-
ASSQPTTGALEAF	TRBV4-1	TRBJ1-1	once
ASSMGRGGGSPLH	TRBV19	TRBJ1-6	-
ASSLGAGVETQY	TRBV7-2	TRBJ2-5	-
ASSLGSGDGEYSNQPQH	TRBV7-9	TRBJ1-5	-
ASSYSAVPYPEQY	TRBV6-5	TRBJ2-7	-
SVWRMNTEAF	TRBV29-1	TRBJ1-1	-
ARSGEQSNQPQH	TRBV5-3	TRBJ1-5	once
ASGLNLYEQY	TRBV6-5	TRBJ2-7	-
ASSLVGQGGETQY	TRBV6-2/TRBV6-3	TRBJ2-5	-
ASSFWALVSAF	TRBV5-1	TRBJ1-1	-
ASSFSETYEQY	TRBV7-9	TRBJ2-7	-
ASSEQGAPPGNTIY	TRBV6-1	TRBJ1-3	-
ASSPDRRTLYQETQY	TRBV5-5	TRBJ2-5	-
ASSSPFRGGETQY	TRBV9	TRBJ2-5	-
ASSDRGDRAGNTIY	TRBV9	TRBJ1-3	-
ASSSPDREQNAF	TRBV4-2	TRBJ1-1	-
ASSPGQGSYEQY	TRBV5-1	TRBJ2-7	-
ASGHYGTSTDTQY	TRBV5-1	TRBJ2-3	-
ASSFPGETEAF	TRBV5-1	TRBJ1-1	-
SVEGQGGSYGYT	TRBV29-1	TRBJ1-2	once
ASSPERGQEKLF	TRBV28	TRBJ1-4	-
ASSLATGSMNTEAF	TRBV11-2	TRBJ1-1	-
ASSLAGGTEAF	TRBV12-3/TRBV12-4	TRBJ1-1	-
ASSTRWGRGLANEKLF	TRBV5-6	TRBJ1-4	once
ASRPGLPGTSGELF	TRBV5-4	TRBJ2-2	-
ASSPLPAGGNNYGYT	TRBV18	TRBJ1-2	-
ASSEASGFTSYEQY	TRBV6-1	TRBJ2-7	large
ATSDPRSTDTQY	TRBV24-1	TRBJ2-3	once
ASSQDESDYTEAF	TRBV4-3	TRBJ1-1	-
ASSLGGGQPQH	TRBV11-2	TRBJ1-5	once
ASSKAGVEVNNSPLH	TRBV21-1	TRBJ1-6	-
ASSEMVGHTEAF	TRBV6-1	TRBJ1-1	-
ASSWGSGGTDTQY	TRBV5-1	TRBJ2-3	once
SCRNSYEQY	TRBV29-1	TRBJ2-7	-
ATSRDRGLDQPQH	TRBV15	TRBJ1-5	-
ASSRADSYEQY	TRBV6-5	TRBJ2-7	-
ASSMNSGYT	TRBV2	TRBJ1-2	-
AISESVAGTDTQY	TRBV10-3	TRBJ2-3	-